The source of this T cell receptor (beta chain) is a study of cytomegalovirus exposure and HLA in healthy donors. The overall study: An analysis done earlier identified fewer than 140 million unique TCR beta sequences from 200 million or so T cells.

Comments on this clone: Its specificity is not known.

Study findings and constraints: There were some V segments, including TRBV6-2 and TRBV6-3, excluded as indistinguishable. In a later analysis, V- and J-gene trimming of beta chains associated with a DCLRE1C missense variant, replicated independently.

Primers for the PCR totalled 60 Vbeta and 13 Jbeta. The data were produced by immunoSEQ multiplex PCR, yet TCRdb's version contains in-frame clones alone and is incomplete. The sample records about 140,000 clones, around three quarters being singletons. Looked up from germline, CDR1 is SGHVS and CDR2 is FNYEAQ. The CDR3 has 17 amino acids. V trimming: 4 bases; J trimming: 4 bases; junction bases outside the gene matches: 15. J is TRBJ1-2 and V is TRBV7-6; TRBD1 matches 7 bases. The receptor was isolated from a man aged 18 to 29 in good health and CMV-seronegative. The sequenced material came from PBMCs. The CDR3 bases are TGTGCCAGCAGCTGGAGGCCTCTACCGGGACAGACCTATGGCTACACCTTC. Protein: CASSWRPLPGQTYGYTF.